The 12 T cell receptor beta chains reported below all come from one sample, sequenced in a study of beta chain features in type 1 diabetes. Study findings and constraints: TCRB CDR3 length was moderately but significantly reduced in all four CD4+ subsets of Type 1 diabetes patients.

As every portion of the isolated RNA was reverse transcribed, the sequencing read expressed TCRB transcripts. TCRdb's table, derived via immunoSEQ multiplex PCR, lists solely in-frame clones and lacks some. The profile shows hundreds of thousands of clones, about 14% of them singletons. Antigen specificity for these receptors is unknown. Sequencing used naive CD4+ T cells from blood. These receptors originate from a man between 18 and 29 years old with type 1 diabetes.

The chain combines TRBV6-6 with TRBJ1-2, with a weak D call TRBD1 (5 bases). The germline CDR1 and CDR2 sequences are MNHNY and SVGAGI (reference sequence). The CDR3 is 12 amino acids. V was trimmed by 6 bases and J by 3 bases, leaving 8 bases between them. The CDR3 nucleotides are TGTGCCAGCAGATCGGGGCACTATGGCTACACCTTC. Translation: CASRSGHYGYTF.

This clone was observed a handful of times. CDR3 in amino acids: CASSLTSGEYQETQYF. The CDR3, as DNA: TGTGCCAGCAGCTTGACTAGCGGGGAGTACCAAGAGACCCAGTACTTC. This chain uses TRBV7-2 with TRBJ2-5; 11 nucleotides match TRBD2. Germline V gene sequence: CDR1 SGHTA, CDR2 FQGNSA. Germline trimming cut 3 bases from V and 0 bases from J; bases unmatched to any gene: 3. The CDR3 has 16 amino acids.

This clone was counted between two and nine times. The chain couples TRBV7-9 to TRBJ1-2; D is undetermined. V shed 5 bases and J shed 4 bases, with 17 bases lying between them. CDR3 length: 15 amino acids. Germline loops: CDR1 SEHNR, CDR2 FQNEAQ (reference sequence). For the CDR3, the DNA is TGTGCCAGCAGCCCCAGAATGACATCTACCTATGGCTACACCTTC. Translation: CASSPRMTSTYGYTF. The variable domain in full, with the rest retrieved from reference TRBV7-9 and TRBJ1-2, is DTGVSQNPRHKITKRGQNVTFRCDPISEHNRLYWYRQTLGQGPEFLTYFQNEAQLEKSRLLSDRFSAERPKGSFSTLEIQRTEQGDSAMYLCASSPRMTSTYGYTFGSGTRLTVV.

This chain connects TRBV30 to TRBJ2-5; possibly TRBD2 for D (6 bases). CDR1 is GTSNPN, CDR2 SVGIG, per germline (reference sequence). This CDR3 is built from 13 residues. The V gene lost 5 bases and the J gene lost 4 bases, with 14 bases spanning the gap. The CDR3 DNA sequence: TGTGCCTGGTTCTCGGGAGTCCGAGAGACCCAGTACTTC. It specifies CAWFSGVRETQYF. Drawing the rest from reference TRBV30 and TRBJ2-5, the complete variable domain is SQTIHQWPATLVQPVGSPLSLECTVEGTSNPNLYWYRQAAGRGLQLLFYSVGIGQISSEVPQNLSASRPQDRQFILSSKKLLLSDSGFYLCAWFSGVRETQYFGPGTRLLVL.

CDR3 loop: CASSAHPDSSYNEQFF. CDR3 coding DNA: TGTGCCAGCAGCGCCCACCCCGACTCTTCTTACAATGAGCAGTTCTTC. This rearrangement joins TRBV9 to TRBJ2-1; D remains unclear. The CDR3 spans 16 residues. The germline V gene encodes CDR1 SGDLS and CDR2 YYNGEE. With 3 bases removed from V and 4 bases from J, the gap between germline ends came to 17 bases.

V gene TRBV2 combines with J gene TRBJ1-5; D not certain. The germline V gene encodes CDR1 SNHLY and CDR2 FYNNEI. V lost 8 bases, J lost 0 bases, and 8 bases lay in between. This CDR3 has 13 residues. The CDR3 bases are TGTGCCAGCGGACGGCTTAGCAATCAGCCCCAGCATTTT. Translated: CASGRLSNQPQHF.

The chain is built from TRBV18 and TRBJ2-1; 8 nucleotides line up with TRBD1. The CDR3 is made up of 15 amino acids. CDR1 is KGHSH and CDR2 is LQKENI in the germline V gene. Trimming cost V 4 bases and J 1 base; bases outside gene matches: 3. The CDR3 bases are TGTGCCAGCTCACAGACAGGGGTGTCCTACAATGAGCAGTTCTTC. Residues: CASSQTGVSYNEQFF. The whole variable domain, filled in from reference TRBV18 and TRBJ2-1, reads NAGVMQNPRHLVRRRGQEARLRCSPMKGHSHVYWYRQLPEEGLKFMVYLQKENIIDESGMPKERFSAEFPKEGPSILRIQQVVRGDSAAYFCASSQTGVSYNEQFFGPGTRLTVL.

The chain couples TRBV7-2 to TRBJ1-1, with no clear D. Germline CDR1 and CDR2: SGHTA and FQGNSA. This CDR3 has 14 residues. V lost 1 base, J lost 10 bases, and 16 bases lay in between. CDR3 nucleotide sequence: TGTGCCAGCAGCTTAGGGGGTAAGGGATCCGGAGCTTTCTTT. Protein: CASSLGGKGSGAFF.

The chain employs TRBV4-3 and TRBJ1-1; the match to TRBD1 covers 7 bases. CDR3 length: 14 residues. V dropped 0 bases and J dropped 10; count of bases not matched to a gene: 8. The V gene's germline CDR1 is LGHNA and CDR2 YSLEER. The chain's CDR3 is CASSQEARQGAAFF. The CDR3, as DNA: TGCGCCAGCAGCCAAGAGGCTCGACAGGGAGCAGCTTTCTTT.

This chain connects TRBV5-1 to TRBJ2-2, with TRBD1 matching over 10 bases. The CDR3 runs to 16 residues. Germline V gene sequence: CDR1 SGHRS, CDR2 YFSETQ. The ends lost 2 bases at V and 6 bases at J; junction bases unmatched: 7. CDR3 sequence (DNA): TGCGCCAGCAGCTTACGACAGGGGGCGCCCGCCGGGGAGCTGTTTTTT. Protein: CASSLRQGAPAGELFF.

V is TRBV6-1 and J is TRBJ2-5; TRBD2 matches 10 bases. V was pared by 3 bases and J by 4 bases, with 8 bases of the junction left unmatched. The length of the CDR3 is 16 residues. Germline lookup yields CDR1 MNHNS and CDR2 SASEGT. CDR3 in DNA: TGTGCCAGCAGTGAGGGAACTAGCGGGATGGGAGAGACCCAGTACTTC. It yields the protein CASSEGTSGMGETQYF.

The rearrangement joins TRBV4-1 to TRBJ2-1; D may be TRBD2 (5 bases). CDR1 MGHRA and CDR2 YSYEKL come from the germline V gene. This CDR3 is built from 17 residues. Trimming removed 1 base from V and 3 bases from J, with 16 bases in between. In DNA, the CDR3 is TGCGCCAGCAGCCAAGCAATAAGCGGAGCTAGCTACAATGAGCAGTTCTTC. It encodes CASSQAISGASYNEQFF.